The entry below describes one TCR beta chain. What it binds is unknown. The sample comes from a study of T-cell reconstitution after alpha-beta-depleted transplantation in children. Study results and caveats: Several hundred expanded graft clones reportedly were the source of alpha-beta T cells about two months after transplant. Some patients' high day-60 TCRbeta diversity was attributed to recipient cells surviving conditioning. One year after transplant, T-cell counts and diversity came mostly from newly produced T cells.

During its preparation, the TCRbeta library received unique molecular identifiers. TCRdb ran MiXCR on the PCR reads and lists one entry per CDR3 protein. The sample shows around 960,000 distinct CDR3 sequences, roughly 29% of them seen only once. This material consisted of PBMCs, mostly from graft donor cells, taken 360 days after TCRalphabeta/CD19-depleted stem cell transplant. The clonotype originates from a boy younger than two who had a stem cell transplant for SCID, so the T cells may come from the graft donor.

For the CDR3, the DNA is TGTGCCAGCAGTGGGACCGGGACGTATTCCTTCTACGAGCAGTACTTC. This encodes CASSGTGTYSFYEQYF. The chain combines TRBV25-1 with TRBJ2-7; D possibly matches TRBD1 or TRBD2 (5 bases each). V was pared by 4 bases and J by 3 bases, with 19 bases between. The germline V gene encodes CDR1 MGHDK and CDR2 SYGVNS. The CDR3 totals 16 residues.